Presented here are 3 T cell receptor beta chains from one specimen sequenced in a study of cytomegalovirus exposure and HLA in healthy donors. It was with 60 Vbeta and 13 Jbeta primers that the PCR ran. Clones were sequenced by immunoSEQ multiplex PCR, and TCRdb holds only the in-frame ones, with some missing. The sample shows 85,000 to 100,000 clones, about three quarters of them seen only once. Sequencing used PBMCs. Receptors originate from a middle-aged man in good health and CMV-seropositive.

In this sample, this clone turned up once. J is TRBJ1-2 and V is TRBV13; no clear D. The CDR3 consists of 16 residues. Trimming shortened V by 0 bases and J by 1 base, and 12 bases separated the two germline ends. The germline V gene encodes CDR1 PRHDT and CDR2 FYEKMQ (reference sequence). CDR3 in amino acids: CASSLGSVHSNYGYTF. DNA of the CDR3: TGTGCCAGCAGCTTAGGGTCAGTCCACAGTAACTATGGCTACACCTTC.

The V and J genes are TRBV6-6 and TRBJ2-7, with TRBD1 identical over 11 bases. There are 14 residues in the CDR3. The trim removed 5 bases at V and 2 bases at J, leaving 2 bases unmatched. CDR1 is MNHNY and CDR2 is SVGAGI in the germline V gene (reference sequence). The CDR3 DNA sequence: TGTGCCAGCAGTAAGGGACAGGGGGCCTACGAGCAGTACTTC. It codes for CASSKGQGAYEQYF.

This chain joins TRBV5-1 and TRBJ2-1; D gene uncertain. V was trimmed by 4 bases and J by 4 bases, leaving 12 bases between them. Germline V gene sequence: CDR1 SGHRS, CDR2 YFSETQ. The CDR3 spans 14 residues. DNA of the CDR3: TGCGCCAGCAGCACCGACACATCATACAATGAGCAGTTCTTC. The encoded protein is CASSTDTSYNEQFF.